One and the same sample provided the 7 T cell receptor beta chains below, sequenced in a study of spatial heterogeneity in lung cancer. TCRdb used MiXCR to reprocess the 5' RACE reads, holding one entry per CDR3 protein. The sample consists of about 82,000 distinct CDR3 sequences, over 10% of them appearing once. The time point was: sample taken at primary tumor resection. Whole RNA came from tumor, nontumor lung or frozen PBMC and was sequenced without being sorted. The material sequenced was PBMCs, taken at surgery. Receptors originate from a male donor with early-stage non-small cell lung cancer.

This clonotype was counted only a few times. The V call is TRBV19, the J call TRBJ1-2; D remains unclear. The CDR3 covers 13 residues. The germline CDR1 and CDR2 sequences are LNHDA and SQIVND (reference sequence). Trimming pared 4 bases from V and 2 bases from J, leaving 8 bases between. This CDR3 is CASSTAANYGYTF. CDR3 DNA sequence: TGTGCCAGTAGTACAGCCGCCAACTATGGCTACACCTTC.

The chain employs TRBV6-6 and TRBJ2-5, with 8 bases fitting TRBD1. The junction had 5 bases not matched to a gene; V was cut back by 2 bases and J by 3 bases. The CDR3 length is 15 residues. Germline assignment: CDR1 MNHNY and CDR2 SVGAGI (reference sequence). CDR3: CASSYQGTGKETQYF. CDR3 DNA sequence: TGTGCCAGCAGTTACCAAGGGACAGGAAAAGAGACCCAGTACTTC.

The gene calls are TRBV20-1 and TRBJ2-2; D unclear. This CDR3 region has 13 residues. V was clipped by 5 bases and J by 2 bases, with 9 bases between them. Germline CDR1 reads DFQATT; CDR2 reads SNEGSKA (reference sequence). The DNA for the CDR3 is TGCAGTGCTCACGAGGTTAACACCGGGGAGCTGTTTTTT. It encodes CSAHEVNTGELFF.

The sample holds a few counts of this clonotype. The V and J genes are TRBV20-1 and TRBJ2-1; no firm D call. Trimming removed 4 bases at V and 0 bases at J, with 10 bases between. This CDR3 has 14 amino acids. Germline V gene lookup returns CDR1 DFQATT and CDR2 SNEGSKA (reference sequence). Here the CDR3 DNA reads TGCAGTGCTAACAGAGGCAACTCCTACAATGAGCAGTTCTTC. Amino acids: CSANRGNSYNEQFF.

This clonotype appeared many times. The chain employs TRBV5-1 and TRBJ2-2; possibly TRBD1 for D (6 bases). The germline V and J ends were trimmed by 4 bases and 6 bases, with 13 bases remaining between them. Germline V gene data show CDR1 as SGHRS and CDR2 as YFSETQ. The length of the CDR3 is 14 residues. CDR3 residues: CASSPDSWAGELFF. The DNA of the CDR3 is TGCGCCAGCAGCCCGGACAGCTGGGCCGGGGAGCTGTTTTTT.

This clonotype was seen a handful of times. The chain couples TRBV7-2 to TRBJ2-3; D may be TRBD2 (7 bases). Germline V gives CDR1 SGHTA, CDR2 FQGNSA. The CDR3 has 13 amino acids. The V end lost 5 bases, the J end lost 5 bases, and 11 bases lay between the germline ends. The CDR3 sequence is CASSRGAEDTQYF. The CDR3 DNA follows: TGTGCCAGCAGCCGGGGGGCTGAAGATACGCAGTATTTT.

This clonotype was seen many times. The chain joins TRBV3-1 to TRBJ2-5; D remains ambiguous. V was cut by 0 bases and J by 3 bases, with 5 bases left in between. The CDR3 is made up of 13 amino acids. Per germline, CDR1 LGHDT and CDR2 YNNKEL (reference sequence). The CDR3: CASSQDAEETQYF. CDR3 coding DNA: TGTGCCAGCAGCCAAGACGCCGAAGAGACCCAGTACTTC.